The 18 T cell receptor beta chains below come from one sample, sequenced in a study of blood T cell repertoires in COVID-19. Sequencing used immunoSEQ multiplex PCR; TCRdb keeps in-frame clones, though not all of them. The sample has about 300,000 clones; approximately 81% are singletons. Specimen: PBMCs or T cells enriched from blood (not recorded which). These receptors were taken from a woman in her thirties who had been exposed to COVID-19.

This sequence joins TRBV10-3 and TRBJ2-3; no clear D gene. The length of the CDR3 is 13 residues. Germline V gene lookup returns CDR1 ENHRY and CDR2 SYGVKD. V dropped 3 bases and J dropped 4 bases, with 8 bases sitting between them. The CDR3 DNA sequence: TGTGCCATCAGTGAAGCCTCCCCAGATACGCAGTATTTT. It yields the protein CAISEASPDTQYF.

This clone came up once. V and J are TRBV15 and TRBJ1-4; possible D gene TRBD1, 5 bases. Trimming removed 1 base at V and 2 bases at J, with 11 bases between. This CDR3 contains 16 residues. In germline, CDR1 is LNHNV, CDR2 YYDKDF (reference sequence). The CDR3 protein is CATSRGRQGTNEKLFF. CDR3 in DNA: TGTGCCACCAGCAGAGGAAGGCAGGGCACTAATGAAAAACTGTTTTTT.

This chain connects TRBV2 to TRBJ1-1, with 9 bases identical to TRBD1. CDR1 and CDR2 (germline): SNHLY, FYNNEI. The J segment lost 7 bases and the V segment lost 10 bases, leaving 7 bases of the junction unmatched. This CDR3 comprises 12 residues. The CDR3 reads CATEGQGHEAFF. The CDR3 DNA is TGTGCCACCGAAGGACAGGGGCATGAAGCTTTCTTT.

The table lists this clone with a few counts. The CDR3 coding sequence is TGTGCCAGCAGCCCCCGTGATGAAAAACTGTTTTTT. Encoded protein: CASSPRDEKLFF. This chain connects TRBV7-9 to TRBJ1-4; D call uncertain. CDR1 and CDR2 from the germline V gene are SEHNR and FQNEAQ (reference sequence). Trimming cost V 5 bases and J 6 bases, with 7 bases left between them. The CDR3 loop spans 12 amino acids.

J is TRBJ1-2 and V is TRBV28; a possible D gene is TRBD1 (6 bases). The CDR3 loop spans 17 amino acids. Trimming left V 3 bases short and J 4 bases short, with 21 bases between. CDR1 MDHEN and CDR2 SYDVKM come from the germline V gene. The CDR3 nucleotides read TGTGCCAGCAGTTTGGGGGCTGATTCCAGGGTAGTCTATGGCTACACCTTC. It yields the protein CASSLGADSRVVYGYTF.

The V and J genes are TRBV30 and TRBJ2-7; 12 positions match TRBD2. This CDR3 region has 15 residues. Germline trimming cut 2 bases from V and 6 bases from J; bases unmatched to any gene: 8. The germline V gene has CDR1 GTSNPN and CDR2 SVGIG (reference sequence). CDR3 nucleotides: TGTGCCTGGAGTAAGACTAGCGGGAGAGAATTCGAGCAGTACTTC. It yields the protein CAWSKTSGREFEQYF. Variable domain in full (rest from reference TRBV30 and TRBJ2-7): SQTIHQWPATLVQPVGSPLSLECTVEGTSNPNLYWYRQAAGRGLQLLFYSVGIGQISSEVPQNLSASRPQDRQFILSSKKLLLSDSGFYLCAWSKTSGREFEQYFGPGTRLTVT.

This chain uses TRBV25-1 with TRBJ2-1, with TRBD2 identical over 9 bases. There are 12 residues in the CDR3. CDR1 MGHDK and CDR2 SYGVNS come from the germline V gene. The trim removed 1 base at V and 14 bases at J, leaving 3 bases unmatched. CDR3 DNA: TGTGCCAGCAGTGAATCAGGCGGGGGGGAGTTCTTC. Residues: CASSESGGGEFF.

V is TRBV7-2 and J is TRBJ1-2; 7 nucleotides align to TRBD1. The CDR3 sequence is 15 residues long. CDR1 and CDR2 from the germline V gene are SGHTA and FQGNSA. The junction had 8 bases not matched to a gene; V was cut back by 2 bases and J by 5 bases. Written as DNA, the CDR3 is TGTGCCAGCAGCTTAACCCCGGACAGGTTTTATGGCTACACCTTC. As protein: CASSLTPDRFYGYTF.

The genes are TRBV11-2 and TRBJ2-3, with D perhaps TRBD2 (6 bases). Germline lookup yields CDR1 SGHAT and CDR2 FQNNGV. The CDR3 runs to 16 residues. Trimming shortened V by 4 bases and J by 1 base, and 15 bases separated the two germline ends. The DNA of the CDR3 is TGTGCCAGCAGCTATCCGTCCGGGGGTCGCACAGATACGCAGTATTTT. Translated: CASSYPSGGRTDTQYF.

This rearrangement joins TRBV6-5 to TRBJ1-1; maybe TRBD1 (5 bases). This CDR3 is built from 15 residues. Trimming removed 8 bases at V and 2 bases at J, with 18 bases between. Germline V gene lookup returns CDR1 MNHEY and CDR2 SVGAGI. The CDR3, as DNA: TGTGCCAGCCAAGAAAATCAGGGAACTAACACTGAAGCTTTCTTT. Protein product: CASQENQGTNTEAFF.

The CDR3 DNA reads TGTGCCAGCAGTTCCCTGGACAGGGTAGGGGTTACTGAAGCTTTCTTT. Protein sequence: CASSSLDRVGVTEAFF. The J gene is TRBJ1-1, the V gene TRBV28; 8 bases fit TRBD1. This CDR3 contains 16 residues. Germline lookup yields CDR1 MDHEN and CDR2 SYDVKM. J lost 5 bases, V lost 4 bases, and 12 bases had no gene match.

The rearrangement joins TRBV19 to TRBJ1-6; D perhaps matches TRBD1 (6 bases). CDR3 size: 18 residues. The germline CDR1 and CDR2 sequences are LNHDA and SQIVND (reference sequence). The germline V and J ends were trimmed by 4 bases and 0 bases, with 16 bases remaining between them. The CDR3 sequence is CASSNSGRGSSYNSPLHF. Here the CDR3 DNA reads TGTGCCAGTAGTAATTCGGGCAGGGGCAGCTCCTATAATTCACCCCTCCACTTT.

The rearrangement links TRBV30 to TRBJ2-7, with 7 bases lining up with TRBD1. Per the germline V gene, CDR1 is GTSNPN and CDR2 is SVGIG (reference sequence). The trim removed 2 bases at V and 3 bases at J, leaving 7 bases unmatched. The CDR3 loop spans 14 amino acids. The chain's CDR3 is CAWSKVDRIYEQYF. Written as DNA, the CDR3 is TGTGCCTGGAGTAAGGTGGACAGGATCTACGAGCAGTACTTC.

The chain recombines TRBV6-1 with TRBJ2-1; TRBD1 agrees at 7 bases. From germline, CDR1 is MNHNS and CDR2 SASEGT. The junction had 3 bases not matched to a gene; V was cut back by 3 bases and J by 4 bases. The CDR3 spans 14 residues. The CDR3 is CASSDPGQYNEQFF. The CDR3 region has the DNA TGTGCCAGCAGTGACCCGGGACAGTACAATGAGCAGTTCTTC.

This clone appeared a single time. The V call is TRBV2, the J call TRBJ1-2; no clear D. Germline CDR1 SNHLY, CDR2 FYNNEI. V lost 10 bases, J lost 4 bases, and 10 bases lay in between. The length of the CDR3 is 11 residues. CDR3 residues: CATGEGYGYTF. The CDR3 nucleotides are TGTGCCACCGGGGAAGGCTATGGCTACACCTTC.

V usage is TRBV27 and J usage is TRBJ1-6; 9 nucleotides agree with TRBD1. The CDR3 totals 14 residues. V shed 5 bases, J shed 9 bases, and the junction held 5 bases outside the gene matches. The V gene's germline CDR1 is MNHEY and CDR2 SMNVEV (reference sequence). CDR3 nucleotides: TGTGCCAGCAGTCCCGGACAGGGGATTTCACCCCTCCACTTT. Its protein is CASSPGQGISPLHF.

V is TRBV28 and J is TRBJ1-2; 9 nucleotides line up with TRBD1. This CDR3 has 14 amino acids. Germline CDR1 and CDR2: MDHEN and SYDVKM. V was pared by 6 bases and J by 4 bases, with 6 bases of the junction left unmatched. The CDR3 DNA is TGTGCCAGCAGCCAGGGACAGGGAAGCTATGGCTACACCTTC. This encodes CASSQGQGSYGYTF.

This clone was seen more than once but under ten times. The rearrangement joins TRBV20-1 to TRBJ2-7; 8 nucleotides agree with TRBD1. V lost 7 bases to trimming and J lost 9 bases; unmatched junction nucleotides: 5. The CDR3 sequence is 10 residues long. In germline, CDR1 is DFQATT, CDR2 SNEGSKA (reference sequence). Here the CDR3 DNA reads TGCAGTGTCACAGGGGGGTTGCAGTACTTC. Amino acids: CSVTGGLQYF.